This T cell receptor beta chain appears in the sequencing data of a study of graft-versus-host responses after intestinal transplantation. Findings and limits, study-wide: Analysis identified GvH clones in recipient marrow, with some appearing first in ileum or blood.

This CDR3 comprises 15 residues. Germline V lookup: CDR1 MNHEY, CDR2 SMNVEV (reference sequence). With V trimmed by 4 bases and J by 7 bases, 9 bases remained unmatched. As for this clone: No antigen is known for it.

The data were produced by immunoSEQ multiplex PCR, yet TCRdb's version contains in-frame clones alone and is incomplete. Seen here are fewer than 95,000 clones, roughly 93% observed once, and the top ten hold 0.4% to 0.6%. V gene TRBV27 combines with J gene TRBJ1-4; 7 bases line up with TRBD1. Sequencing was performed on unstimulated CD8+ T cells sorted from spleen or lymph node cells, taken before intestinal transplant. The clonotype comes from a human donor who received an intestinal transplant. The CDR3 region is CASSSQTGTAEKLFF. The DNA of the CDR3 is TGTGCCAGCAGTTCTCAGACAGGGACAGCTGAAAAACTGTTTTTT. Full variable domain (missing parts from reference TRBV27 and TRBJ1-4): EAQVTQNPRYLITVTGKKLTVTCSQNMNHEYMSWYRQDPGLGLRQIYYSMNVEVTDKGDVPEGYKVSRKEKRNFPLILESPSPNQTSLYFCASSSQTGTAEKLFFGSGTQLSVL.